The sequence of this T cell receptor (beta chain) was determined in a study of blood T cells in healthy people across ages. Study summary: About one barcoded beta molecule per two T cells came from capture by template switching. Study observations and caveats: The study found TCR beta diversity correlated strongly with naive T cell percentage.

The V end was cut by 3 bases, the J end by 9 bases, with 6 bases between. This CDR3 comprises 12 residues. A second roughly 6 to 11 cycle PCR used barcoded and J-beta primers. MiXCR, applied by TCRdb to the 5' RACE reads, yields one record per CDR3 protein. The repertoire holds about 780,000 distinct CDR3 sequences, roughly 25% seen once, with less than 3.5% in the top ten. This clonotype was seen only a few times. Its antigen is currently unknown. These data were likewise used in another study, on T cells of mothers and their children.

The sequence was collected from a boy younger than 18 in good health. V gene TRBV12-3 or TRBV12-4 combines with J gene TRBJ1-6; D is uncertain. Specimen: blood. CDR3 sequence reads: CASSFRASPLHF. The CDR3 bases are TGTGCCAGCAGTTTTAGGGCTTCACCCCTCCACTTT.